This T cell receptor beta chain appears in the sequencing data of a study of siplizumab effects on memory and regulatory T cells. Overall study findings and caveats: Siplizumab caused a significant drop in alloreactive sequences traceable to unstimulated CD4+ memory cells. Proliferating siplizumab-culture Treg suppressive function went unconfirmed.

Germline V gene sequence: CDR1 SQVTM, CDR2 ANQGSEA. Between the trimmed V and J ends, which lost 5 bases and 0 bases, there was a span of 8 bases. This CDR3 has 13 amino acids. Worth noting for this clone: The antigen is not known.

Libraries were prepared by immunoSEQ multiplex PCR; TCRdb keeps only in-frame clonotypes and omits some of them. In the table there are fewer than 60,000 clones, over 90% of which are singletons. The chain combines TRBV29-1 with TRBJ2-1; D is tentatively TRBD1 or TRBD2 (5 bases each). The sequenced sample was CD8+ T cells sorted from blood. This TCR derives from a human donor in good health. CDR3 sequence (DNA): TGCAGCGTTCGGGACCGCTCCTACAATGAGCAGTTCTTC. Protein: CSVRDRSYNEQFF.